The clone carrying this TCR beta chain was detected only a few times. Its antigen is undetermined. The CDR3 loop spans 15 amino acids. Germline V lookup: CDR1 SNHLY, CDR2 FYNNEI. V lost 2 bases to trimming and J lost 2 bases, with 13 bases between them. This specimen comes from a study of a mutant IDH1 vaccine in newly diagnosed glioma. Time point specified: week 5, during vaccination. Alongside topical imiquimod, each dose of vaccine comprised 300 ug of mutant IDH1 20-mer peptide. Assay: immunoSEQ multiplex PCR; the TCRdb copy retains only in-frame clones and omits some. The data hold about 42,000 clones, with approximately 85% observed a single time.

This sample comprised PBMCs, obtained from a glioma patient whose treatment included an IDH1 peptide vaccine. This clonotype originated in a man aged 35 to 55 with glioma. The chain employs TRBV2 and TRBJ2-7, with D maybe TRBD2 (5 bases). The CDR3 nucleotides are TGTGCCAGCAGTGAACTCCGGGATGGGACCTACGAGCAGTACTTC. The encoded protein is CASSELRDGTYEQYF.